The 5 T cell receptor beta chains below all came from one sample that was sequenced in a study of OX40 agonist ivuxolimab in advanced cancers. This table comes from immunoSEQ multiplex PCR, and its TCRdb copy is limited to in-frame clones, with some not included. The profile shows about 84,000 clones, 85% to 95% of them singletons. This material consisted of CD4+ or CD8+ T cells sorted from blood, taken in a trial of the OX40 agonist ivuxolimab. The receptors here all came from an adult with an advanced solid tumor such as melanoma, head and neck, liver or kidney cancer.

The chain uses TRBV9 and TRBJ1-2; D remains unclear. This CDR3 has 16 residues. Germline CDR1 and CDR2: SGDLS and YYNGEE. V lost 4 bases, J lost 0 bases, and 16 bases lay in between. CDR3 region: CASSPHGLPANYGYTF. The CDR3 DNA reads as TGTGCCAGCAGCCCCCACGGACTTCCCGCTAACTATGGCTACACCTTC.

The chain employs TRBV4-3 and TRBJ2-1; tentatively, D is TRBD2 (5 bases). Germline V gene sequence: CDR1 LGHNA, CDR2 YSLEER. The ends were cut back, 1 base at V and 4 bases at J, with 8 bases in the middle. CDR3 length: 14 residues. DNA of the CDR3: TGCGCCAGCAGCCAAGTCGGGAAGTACAATGAGCAGTTCTTC. This gives the protein CASSQVGKYNEQFF.

On this clone: A read error may produce the germline difference seen at one junction end. V is TRBV15 and J is TRBJ1-2, with 9 nucleotides matching TRBD1. CDR3 length: 15 amino acids. Germline CDR1 and CDR2: LNHNV and YYDKDF (reference sequence). CDR3 coding DNA: TGTGCCACCAGAAGAGGGACAGGGATTAACGCCTTACTCACCTTC. It yields the protein CATRRGTGINALLTF.

The chain is built from TRBV19 and TRBJ2-1; D is unclear. V lost 9 bases and J lost 6, with 12 bases in between. Germline loops: CDR1 LNHDA, CDR2 SQIVND (reference sequence). The CDR3 extends over 12 amino acids. The CDR3: CASGWRSNEQFF. For the CDR3, the DNA is TGTGCCAGCGGGTGGCGGAGCAATGAGCAGTTCTTC. Complete variable domain (other parts from reference TRBV19 and TRBJ2-1): DGGITQSPKYLFRKEGQNVTLSCEQNLNHDAMYWYRQDPGQGLRLIYYSQIVNDFQKGDIAEGYSVSREKKESFPLTVTSAQKNPTAFYLCASGWRSNEQFFGPGTRLTVL.

This rearrangement joins TRBV7-9 to TRBJ1-2; TRBD1 is a possible D gene (6 bases). This CDR3 comprises 13 residues. The germline CDR1 and CDR2 sequences are SEHNR and FQNEAQ (reference sequence). Deletions cut 5 bases from V and 6 bases from J, with 13 bases between. CDR3 coding DNA: TGTGCCAGCAGCGTAGAAGGGGGTCATGGCTACACCTTC. Amino acids: CASSVEGGHGYTF.